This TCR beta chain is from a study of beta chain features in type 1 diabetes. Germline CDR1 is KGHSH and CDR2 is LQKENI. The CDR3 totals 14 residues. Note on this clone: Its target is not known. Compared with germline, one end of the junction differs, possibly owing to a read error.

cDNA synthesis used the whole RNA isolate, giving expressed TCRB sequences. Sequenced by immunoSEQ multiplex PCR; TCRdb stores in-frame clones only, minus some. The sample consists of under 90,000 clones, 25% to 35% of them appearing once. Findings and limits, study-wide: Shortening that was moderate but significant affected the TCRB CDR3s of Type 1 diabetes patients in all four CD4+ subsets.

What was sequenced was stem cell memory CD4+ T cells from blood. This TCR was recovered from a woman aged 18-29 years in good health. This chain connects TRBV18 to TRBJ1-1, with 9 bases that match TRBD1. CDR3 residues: CASLPQGAQGEAFF. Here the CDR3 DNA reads TGTGCCAGCTTACCACAGGGGGCGCAGGGTGAAGCTTTCTTT.